This T cell receptor beta chain originates from a study of metastatic and nonmetastatic thyroid tumors. About the study: Peripheral blood and tumor or nodule samples from malignant and benign thyroid patients were compared.

The entire patient cohort was treatment-naive prior to thyroid surgery. Original handling: The distant-metastasis classifier for papillary thyroid cancer was built from CDR3 differences across clinicopathological groups. TCRdb used MiXCR to call clones anew from the PCR reads. The V and J calls and clone size come from TCRdb's table, not from the authors' own analysis. The table shows roughly 15,000 clones, with about 12% occurring only once. In its sample, this clone was seen many times. This may arise from a read error, as a much more abundant clone is one base away. CDR1 and CDR2 from the germline V gene are MNHEY and SVGEGT. The CDR3 totals 14 residues.

The chain has TRBV6-2 or TRBV6-3 and TRBJ1-1; tentatively, D is TRBD1 (5 bases). Sequencing was performed on blood. The sequence derives from a female donor with papillary thyroid cancer or a benign thyroid nodule (not recorded which). Some clones in this sample may be carry-over from other donors' samples. The DNA of the CDR3 is TGTGTCAGCAGTTTCCACCGGGGCCGAACTGAAGCTTTCTTT. Protein sequence: CVSSFHRGRTEAFF.